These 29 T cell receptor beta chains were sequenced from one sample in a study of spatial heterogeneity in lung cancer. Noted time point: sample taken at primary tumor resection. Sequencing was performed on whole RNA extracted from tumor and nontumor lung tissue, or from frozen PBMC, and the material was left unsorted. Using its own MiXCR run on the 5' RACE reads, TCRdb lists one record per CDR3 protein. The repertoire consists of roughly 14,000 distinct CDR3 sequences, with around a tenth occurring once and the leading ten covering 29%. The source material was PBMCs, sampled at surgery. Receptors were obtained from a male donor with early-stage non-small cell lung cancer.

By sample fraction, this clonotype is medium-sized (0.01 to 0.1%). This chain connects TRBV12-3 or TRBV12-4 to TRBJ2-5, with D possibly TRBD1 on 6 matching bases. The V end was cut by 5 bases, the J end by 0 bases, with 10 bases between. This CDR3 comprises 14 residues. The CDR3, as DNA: TGTGCCAGCAGTGACGGACAGTACCAAGAGACCCAGTACTTC. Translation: CASSDGQYQETQYF.

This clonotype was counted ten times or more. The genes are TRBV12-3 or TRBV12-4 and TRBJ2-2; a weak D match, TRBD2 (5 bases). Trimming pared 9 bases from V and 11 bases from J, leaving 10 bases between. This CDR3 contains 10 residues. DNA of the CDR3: TGTGCCAGTGGGAGCCCAGAGCTGTTTTTT. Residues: CASGSPELFF.

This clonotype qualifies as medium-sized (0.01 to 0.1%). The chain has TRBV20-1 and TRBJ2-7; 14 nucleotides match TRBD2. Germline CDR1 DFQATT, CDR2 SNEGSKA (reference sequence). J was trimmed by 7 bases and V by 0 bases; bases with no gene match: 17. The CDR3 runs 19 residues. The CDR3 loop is CSARDSGGLAGAMVEEQYF. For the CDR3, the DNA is TGCAGTGCTAGAGACTCGGGGGGACTAGCGGGAGCAATGGTAGAAGAGCAGTACTTC.

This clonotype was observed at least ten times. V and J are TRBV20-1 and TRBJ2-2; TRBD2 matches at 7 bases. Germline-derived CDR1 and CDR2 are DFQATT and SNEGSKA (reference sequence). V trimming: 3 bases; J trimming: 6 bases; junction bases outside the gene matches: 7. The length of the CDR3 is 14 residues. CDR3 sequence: CSARREGGSGELFF. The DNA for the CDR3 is TGCAGTGCTAGGCGTGAGGGAGGGTCCGGGGAGCTGTTTTTT.

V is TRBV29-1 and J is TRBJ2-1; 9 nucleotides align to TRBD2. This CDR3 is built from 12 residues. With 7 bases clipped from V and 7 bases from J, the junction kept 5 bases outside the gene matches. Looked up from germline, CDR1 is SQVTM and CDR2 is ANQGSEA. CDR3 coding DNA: TGCAGCGCTGGACTAGCGCGGAATGAGCAGTTCTTC. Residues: CSAGLARNEQFF.

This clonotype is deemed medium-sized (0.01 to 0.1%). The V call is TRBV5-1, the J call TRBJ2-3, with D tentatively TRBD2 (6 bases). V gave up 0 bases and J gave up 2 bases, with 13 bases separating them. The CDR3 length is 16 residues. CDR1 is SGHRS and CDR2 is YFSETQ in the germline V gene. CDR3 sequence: CASSLAAGYPTDTQYF. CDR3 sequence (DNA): TGCGCCAGCAGCTTGGCCGCGGGATACCCCACAGATACGCAGTATTTT.

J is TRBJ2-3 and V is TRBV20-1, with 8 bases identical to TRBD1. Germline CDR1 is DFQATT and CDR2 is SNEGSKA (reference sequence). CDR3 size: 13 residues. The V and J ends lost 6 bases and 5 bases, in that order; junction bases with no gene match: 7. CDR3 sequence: CSARQGTLDTQYF. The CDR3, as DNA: TGCAGTGCAAGACAGGGGACCTTAGATACGCAGTATTTT.

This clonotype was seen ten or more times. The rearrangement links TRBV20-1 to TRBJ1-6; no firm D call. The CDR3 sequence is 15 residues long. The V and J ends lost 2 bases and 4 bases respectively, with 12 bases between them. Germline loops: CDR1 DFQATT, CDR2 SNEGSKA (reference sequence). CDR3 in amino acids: CSARRRILYNSPLHF. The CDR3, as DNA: TGCAGTGCTAGAAGGAGGATCCTATATAATTCACCCCTCCACTTT.

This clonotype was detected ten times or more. The CDR3 nucleotides are TGTGCCAGCAGCTTGGAAGGGGACGATGAGCAGTTCTTC. Its translation is CASSLEGDDEQFF. The chain recombines TRBV5-5 with TRBJ2-1; D might be TRBD1 or TRBD2, each matching 5 bases. Trimming took 0 bases from V and 8 from J, leaving 9 bases between them. Germline V CDR1 and CDR2: SGHKS, YYEKEE (reference sequence). This CDR3 comprises 13 residues.

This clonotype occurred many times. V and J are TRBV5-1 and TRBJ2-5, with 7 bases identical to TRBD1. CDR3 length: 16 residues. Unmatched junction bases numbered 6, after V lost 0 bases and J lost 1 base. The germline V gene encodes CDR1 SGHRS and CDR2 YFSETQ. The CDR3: CASSLASDRVQETQYF. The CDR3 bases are TGCGCCAGCAGCTTGGCCTCCGACAGGGTCCAAGAGACCCAGTACTTC.

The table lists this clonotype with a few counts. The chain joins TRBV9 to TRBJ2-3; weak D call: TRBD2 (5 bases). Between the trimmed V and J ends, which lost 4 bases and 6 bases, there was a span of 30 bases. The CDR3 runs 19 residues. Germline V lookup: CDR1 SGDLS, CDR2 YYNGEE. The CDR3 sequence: CASSYPQRESTPDFDTQYF. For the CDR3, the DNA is TGTGCCAGCAGCTACCCCCAAAGGGAGTCAACCCCTGACTTTGATACGCAGTATTTT.

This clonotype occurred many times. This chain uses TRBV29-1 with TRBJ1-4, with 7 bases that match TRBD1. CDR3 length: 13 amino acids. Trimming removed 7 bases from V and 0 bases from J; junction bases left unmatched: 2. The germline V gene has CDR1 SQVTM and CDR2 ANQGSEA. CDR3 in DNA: TGCAGCGCTGGGACAGCAACTAATGAAAAACTGTTTTTT. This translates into CSAGTATNEKLFF. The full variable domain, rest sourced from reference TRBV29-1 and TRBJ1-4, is SAVISQKPSRDICQRGTSLTIQCQVDSQVTMMFWYRQQPGQSLTLIATANQGSEATYESGFVIDKFPISRPNLTFSTLTVSNMSPEDSSIYLCSAGTATNEKLFFGSGTQLSVL.

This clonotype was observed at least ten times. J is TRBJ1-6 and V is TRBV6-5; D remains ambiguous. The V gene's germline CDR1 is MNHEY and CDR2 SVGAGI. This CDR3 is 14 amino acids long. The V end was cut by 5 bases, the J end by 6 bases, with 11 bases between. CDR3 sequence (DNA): TGTGCCAGCAGTCCGGCCCTGAGTAATTCACCCCTCCACTTT. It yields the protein CASSPALSNSPLHF.

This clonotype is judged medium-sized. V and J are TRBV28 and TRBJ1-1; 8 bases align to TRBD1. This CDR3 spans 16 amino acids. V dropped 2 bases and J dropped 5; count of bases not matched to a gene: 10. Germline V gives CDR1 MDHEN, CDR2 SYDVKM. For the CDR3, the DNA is TGTGCCAGCAGTTTAGCGGCTTGGACAGGGAGGACTGAAGCTTTCTTT. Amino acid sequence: CASSLAAWTGRTEAFF.

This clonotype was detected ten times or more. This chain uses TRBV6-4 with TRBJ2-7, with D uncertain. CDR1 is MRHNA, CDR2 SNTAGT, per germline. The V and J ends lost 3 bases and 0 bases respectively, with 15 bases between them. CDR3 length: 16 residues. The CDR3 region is CASSEKTHPTSYEQYF. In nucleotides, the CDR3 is TGTGCCAGCAGTGAGAAGACACATCCGACCTCCTACGAGCAGTACTTC.

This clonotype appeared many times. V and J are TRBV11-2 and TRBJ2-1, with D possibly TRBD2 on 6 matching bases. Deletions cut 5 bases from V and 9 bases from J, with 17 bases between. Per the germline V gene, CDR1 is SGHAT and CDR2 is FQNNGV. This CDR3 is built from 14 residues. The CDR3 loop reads CASSRPGLIVEQFF. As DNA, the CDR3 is TGTGCCAGCAGCCGCCCGGGACTCATCGTTGAGCAGTTCTTC.

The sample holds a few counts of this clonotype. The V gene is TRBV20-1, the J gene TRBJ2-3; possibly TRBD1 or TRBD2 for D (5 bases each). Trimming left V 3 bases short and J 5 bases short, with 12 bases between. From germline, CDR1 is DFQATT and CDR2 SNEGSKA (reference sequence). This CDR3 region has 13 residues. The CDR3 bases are TGCAGTGCTAGTCACACAGGAGGAGATACGCAGTATTTT. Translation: CSASHTGGDTQYF.

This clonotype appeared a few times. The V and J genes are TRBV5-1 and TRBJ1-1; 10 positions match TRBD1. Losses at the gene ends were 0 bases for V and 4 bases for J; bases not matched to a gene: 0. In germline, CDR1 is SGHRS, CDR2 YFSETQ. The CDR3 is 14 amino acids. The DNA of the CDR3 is TGCGCCAGCAGCTTGGGGACAGGGGGCACTGAAGCTTTCTTT. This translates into CASSLGTGGTEAFF.

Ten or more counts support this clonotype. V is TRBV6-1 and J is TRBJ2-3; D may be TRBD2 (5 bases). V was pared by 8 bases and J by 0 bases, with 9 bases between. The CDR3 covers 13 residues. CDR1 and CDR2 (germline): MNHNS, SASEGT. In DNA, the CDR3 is TGTGCCAGCCGGGATTTTAGCACAGATACGCAGTATTTT. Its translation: CASRDFSTDTQYF.

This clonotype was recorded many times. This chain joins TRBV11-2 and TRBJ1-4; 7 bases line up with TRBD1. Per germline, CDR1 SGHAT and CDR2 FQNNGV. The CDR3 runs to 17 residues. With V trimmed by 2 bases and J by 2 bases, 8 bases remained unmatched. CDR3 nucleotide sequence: TGTGCCAGCAGCTTACCGGAAATACAGGGGACTAATGAAAAACTGTTTTTT. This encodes CASSLPEIQGTNEKLFF.

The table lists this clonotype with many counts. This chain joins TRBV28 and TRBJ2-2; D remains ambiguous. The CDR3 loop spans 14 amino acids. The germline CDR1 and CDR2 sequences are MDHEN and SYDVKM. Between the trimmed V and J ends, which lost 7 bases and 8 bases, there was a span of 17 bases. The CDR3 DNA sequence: TGTGCCAGCAAGGCTTCGGACGGAAGAGGGGAGCTGTTTTTT. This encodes CASKASDGRGELFF. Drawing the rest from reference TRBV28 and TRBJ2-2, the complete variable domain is DVKVTQSSRYLVKRTGEKVFLECVQDMDHENMFWYRQDPGLGLRLIYFSYDVKMKEKGDIPEGYSVSREKKERFSLILESASTNQTSMYLCASKASDGRGELFFGEGSRLTVL.

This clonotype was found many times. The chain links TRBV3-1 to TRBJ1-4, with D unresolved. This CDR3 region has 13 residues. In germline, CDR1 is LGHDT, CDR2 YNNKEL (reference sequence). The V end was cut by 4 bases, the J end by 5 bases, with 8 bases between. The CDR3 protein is CASSRERNEKLFF. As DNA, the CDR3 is TGTGCCAGCAGCCGTGAGCGCAATGAAAAACTGTTTTTT.

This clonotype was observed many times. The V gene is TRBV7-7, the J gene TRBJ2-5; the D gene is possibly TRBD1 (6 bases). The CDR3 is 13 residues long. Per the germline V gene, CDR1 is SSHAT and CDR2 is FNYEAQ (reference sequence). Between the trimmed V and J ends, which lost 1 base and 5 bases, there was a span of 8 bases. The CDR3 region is CASSLDRDETQYF. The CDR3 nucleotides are TGTGCCAGCAGCTTAGACAGGGACGAGACCCAGTACTTC.

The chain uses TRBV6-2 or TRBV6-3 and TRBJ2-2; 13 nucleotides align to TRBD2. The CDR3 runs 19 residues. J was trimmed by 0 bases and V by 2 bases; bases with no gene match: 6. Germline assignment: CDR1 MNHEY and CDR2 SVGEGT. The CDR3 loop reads CASSYPTSGRIPNTGELFF. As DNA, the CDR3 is TGTGCCAGCAGTTACCCGACTAGCGGGAGGATTCCGAACACCGGGGAGCTGTTTTTT.

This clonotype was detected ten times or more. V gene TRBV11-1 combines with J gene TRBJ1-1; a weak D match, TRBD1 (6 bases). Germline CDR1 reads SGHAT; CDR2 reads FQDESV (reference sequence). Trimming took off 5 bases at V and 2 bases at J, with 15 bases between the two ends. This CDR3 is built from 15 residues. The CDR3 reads CASSPQGWSNTEAFF. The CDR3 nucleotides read TGTGCCAGCAGCCCACAGGGATGGAGTAACACTGAAGCTTTCTTT.

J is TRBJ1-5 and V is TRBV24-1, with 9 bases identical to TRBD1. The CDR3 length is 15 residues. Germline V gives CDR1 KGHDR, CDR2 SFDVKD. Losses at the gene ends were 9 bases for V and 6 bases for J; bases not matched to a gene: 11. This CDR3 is CATSPGTGSSQPQHF. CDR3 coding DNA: TGTGCCACCTCCCCCGGGACAGGGAGTAGTCAGCCCCAGCATTTT.

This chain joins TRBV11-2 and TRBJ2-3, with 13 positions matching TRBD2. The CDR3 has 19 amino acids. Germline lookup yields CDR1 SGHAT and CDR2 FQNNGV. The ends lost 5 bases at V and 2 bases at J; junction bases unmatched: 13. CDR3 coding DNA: TGTGCCAGCAGCGGCGGGACTAGCGGGAAAAGAAGGCACACAGATACGCAGTATTTT. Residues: CASSGGTSGKRRHTDTQYF.

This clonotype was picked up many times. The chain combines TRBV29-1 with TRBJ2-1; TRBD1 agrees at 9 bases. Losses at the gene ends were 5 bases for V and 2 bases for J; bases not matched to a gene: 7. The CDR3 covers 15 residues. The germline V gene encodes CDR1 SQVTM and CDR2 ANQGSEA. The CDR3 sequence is CSVSWGTGTYNEQFF. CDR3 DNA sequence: TGCAGCGTTTCTTGGGGGACAGGGACCTACAATGAGCAGTTCTTC.

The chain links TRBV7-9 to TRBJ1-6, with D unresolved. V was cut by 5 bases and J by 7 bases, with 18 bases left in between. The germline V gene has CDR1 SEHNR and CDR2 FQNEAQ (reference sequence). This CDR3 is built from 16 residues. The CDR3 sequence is CASSLGLVIRNSPLHF. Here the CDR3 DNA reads TGTGCCAGCAGCCTCGGGCTCGTCATAAGGAATTCACCCCTCCACTTT.